The entry that follows covers one T cell receptor beta chain sequence. Its specificity is unknown. This specimen comes from a study of T cells after yellow fever vaccination. The V gene's germline CDR1 is SEHNR and CDR2 FQNEAQ (reference sequence). Trimming left V 3 bases short and J 2 bases short, with 15 bases between. This CDR3 is 16 amino acids long. 5'RACE template switching generated TCR cDNA, adding a universal primer site and UMIs. TCRdb redid the calling of the 5' RACE reads with MiXCR, one entry per CDR3 protein. The sample gives more than 450,000 distinct CDR3 sequences, just over 20% of which show up once; less than 20% is in the top ten. Regarding the study as a whole: Weaker overall, the secondary response nonetheless peaked faster (day 5 versus 15). CD4 and CD8 compartments shared a small share of clonotypes, likely from convergent recombination. The presence of abundant clonotypes contaminating from the bulk population was possible in FACS-sorted repertoires.

This sequence joins TRBV7-9 and TRBJ2-3, with TRBD2 as a possible D gene (6 bases). The source material was PBMCs, sampled 21 days after the first yellow fever vaccination. This TCR came from a man between 18 and 35 years old who received the YFV17D yellow fever vaccine. The CDR3 region is CASSLGGGDYTDTQYF. The CDR3 region has the DNA TGTGCCAGCAGCTTGGGAGGCGGAGATTACACAGATACGCAGTATTTT.